The sequence of this T cell receptor (beta chain) was determined in a study of OX40 agonist ivuxolimab in advanced cancers. The V end lost 6 bases, the J end lost 0 bases, and 9 bases lay between the germline ends. The germline gives CDR1 SGHAT, CDR2 FQNNGV. The length of the CDR3 is 14 residues. Patients had blood sampled at baseline and again on cycle 4 day 1 and cycle 7 day 1. Only in-frame clones appear in the TCRdb table, and some are missing; sequencing was by immunoSEQ multiplex PCR. The data hold 55,000 to 75,000 clones, with around 90% observed a single time. This clone is a singleton in its sample.

The clonotype comes from an adult with an advanced solid tumor such as melanoma, head and neck, liver or kidney cancer. The chain uses TRBV11-2 and TRBJ2-1, with a tentative D call TRBD1 (6 bases). Sequences were derived from CD4+ or CD8+ T cells sorted from blood, sampled in a trial of the OX40 agonist ivuxolimab. The CDR3 loop is CASRDRFSYNEQFF. The CDR3 DNA reads as TGTGCCAGCAGAGACAGGTTCTCCTACAATGAGCAGTTCTTC. The full variable domain, with the rest looked up from reference TRBV11-2 and TRBJ2-1, is EAGVAQSPRYKIIEKRQSVAFWCNPISGHATLYWYQQILGQGPKLLIQFQNNGVVDDSQLPKDRFSAERLKGVDSTLKIQPAKLEDSAVYLCASRDRFSYNEQFFGPGTRLTVL.